A single sample is the source of the 9 T cell receptor beta chains below, sequenced in a study of blood T cell repertoires in COVID-19. Assay used: immunoSEQ multiplex PCR; TCRdb lists only in-frame clones, some missing. In the table there are more than 200,000 clones, approximately 86% of which are singletons. The sequenced material came from peripheral blood. All receptors derive from a woman in her sixties with COVID-19, enrolled during active disease.

This clone was seen only once. The V call is TRBV27, the J call TRBJ2-7, with D tentatively TRBD2 (6 bases). CDR1 MNHEY and CDR2 SMNVEV come from the germline V gene (reference sequence). The CDR3 is 15 residues long. V dropped 0 bases and J dropped 4 bases, with 13 bases sitting between them. In DNA, the CDR3 is TGTGCCAGCAGTTTATCGACCGGGACTTCATACGAGCAGTACTTC. Translated, it gives CASSLSTGTSYEQYF.

This clone was detected only once. The V and J genes are TRBV15 and TRBJ2-7, with 9 bases lining up with TRBD2. Unmatched junction bases numbered 6, after V lost 0 bases and J lost 3 bases. This CDR3 contains 16 residues. Per the germline V gene, CDR1 is LNHNV and CDR2 is YYDKDF (reference sequence). CDR3 loop: CATSRDQAGGIYEQYF. The DNA of the CDR3 is TGTGCCACCAGCAGAGATCAGGCGGGAGGGATCTACGAGCAGTACTTC.

CDR3 in amino acids: CASSSQANYGYTF. CDR3 sequence (DNA): TGTGCCAGCAGTTCACAAGCTAACTATGGCTACACCTTC. The chain carries TRBV27 and TRBJ1-2; D gene ambiguous. With 4 bases removed from V and 0 bases from J, the gap between germline ends came to 6 bases. This CDR3 has 13 amino acids. Per germline, CDR1 MNHEY and CDR2 SMNVEV (reference sequence).

The rearrangement uses TRBV18 and TRBJ1-2; D possibly corresponds to TRBD1 (5 bases). V lost 3 bases, J lost 8 bases, and 13 bases lay in between. The CDR3 extends over 13 amino acids. Per germline, CDR1 KGHSH and CDR2 LQKENI. This chain's CDR3 is CASSPGQGNGYTF. CDR3 sequence (DNA): TGTGCCAGCTCACCGGGGCAGGGCAACGGCTACACCTTC.

In its sample, this clone was seen once. This chain connects TRBV27 to TRBJ2-7; D unclear. V lost 6 bases to trimming and J lost 0 bases, with 12 bases between them. The V gene's germline CDR1 is MNHEY and CDR2 SMNVEV (reference sequence). This CDR3 contains 14 residues. The CDR3 spells CASRNAGNSYEQYF. The CDR3 bases are TGTGCCAGCAGAAATGCAGGTAACTCCTACGAGCAGTACTTC.

The J gene is TRBJ1-1, the V gene TRBV28, with 7 nucleotides matching TRBD1. The CDR3 length is 13 residues. In germline, CDR1 is MDHEN, CDR2 SYDVKM. With 10 bases clipped from V and 7 bases from J, the junction kept 12 bases outside the gene matches. The CDR3 region has the DNA TGTGCCACCATAACAGGGGCCGCCGTTGAAGCTTTCTTT. This encodes CATITGAAVEAFF.

The V and J genes are TRBV6-5 and TRBJ1-1, with 7 nucleotides matching TRBD1. The CDR3 is made up of 15 amino acids. Germline CDR1 reads MNHEY; CDR2 reads SVGAGI. V shed 4 bases and J 0 bases; nucleotides not matched to a gene: 5. The CDR3 protein is CASSSLQGMNTEAFF. The CDR3 nucleotides are TGTGCCAGCAGTTCCTTACAGGGGATGAACACTGAAGCTTTCTTT.

The J gene is TRBJ2-7, the V gene TRBV28; D is unclear. CDR3 length equals 12 residues. V was clipped by 6 bases and J by 3 bases, with 9 bases between them. In germline, CDR1 is MDHEN, CDR2 SYDVKM. The CDR3 here is CASRVAGYEQYF. In DNA form, the CDR3 reads TGTGCCAGCAGAGTCGCAGGCTACGAGCAGTACTTC.

A single count supports this clone. V gene TRBV6-6 combines with J gene TRBJ1-5, with D unclear. Trimming took 2 bases from V and 0 from J, leaving 11 bases between them. Per germline, CDR1 MNHNY and CDR2 SVGAGI (reference sequence). The CDR3 is made up of 16 amino acids. The CDR3 DNA is TGTGCCAGCAGTTACGATCCGGGGATTAGCAATCAGCCCCAGCATTTT. Its protein product is CASSYDPGISNQPQHF.